Listed below are T cell receptor beta chains from one sample, sequenced in a study of blood T cell repertoires in COVID-19. Only in-frame clones appear in the TCRdb table, and some are missing; sequencing was by immunoSEQ multiplex PCR. The sample has tens of thousands of clones, 82% seen once. Sequencing was performed on peripheral blood. The source of these receptors is a woman aged 60 to 75 with acute or convalescent COVID-19. The CDR3 runs from the conserved cysteine through the conserved F or W. Each record gives: CDR3 protein, CDR3 DNA, J gene, D gene, clone size, V gene. D genes are given only for firm matches. Expanded clones get a size class; other rows say once, few or many, or leave the size out.

CDR3: CASPTGNTEAFF
DNA: TGTGCCAGTCCGACAGGGAACACTGAAGCTTTCTTT
J: TRBJ1-1
D: NA
size: NA
V: TRBV6-5

CDR3: CASGMTGVGNTIYF
DNA: TGTGCCAGCGGTATGACAGGGGTAGGAAACACCATATATTTT
J: TRBJ1-3
D: TRBD1
size: NA
V: TRBV25-1

CDR3: CASSPDRHEKLFF
DNA: TGTGCCAGCAGCCCGGACAGACACGAAAAACTGTTTTTT
J: TRBJ1-4
D: NA
size: few
V: TRBV27

CDR3: CASSQAGGRGDYGYTF
DNA: TGTGCCAGCAGCCAGGCTGGGGGCAGGGGAGACTATGGCTACACCTTC
J: TRBJ1-2
D: NA
size: NA
V: TRBV4-2

CDR3: CASSAQVLNTEAFF
DNA: TGTGCCAGCAGCGCACAGGTACTGAACACTGAAGCTTTCTTT
J: TRBJ1-1
D: NA
size: few
V: TRBV9

CDR3: CASSLGGTSGTHEQYF
DNA: TGTGCCAGCAGCTTAGGGGGGACTAGCGGGACCCACGAGCAGTACTTC
J: TRBJ2-7
D: TRBD2
size: once
V: TRBV7-9

CDR3: CASSWDSSNQPQHF
DNA: TGTGCCAGCAGTTGGGACAGTAGCAATCAGCCCCAGCATTTT
J: TRBJ1-5
D: TRBD1
size: NA
V: TRBV6-5

CDR3: CASRRTGLTGELFF
DNA: TGTGCCAGCAGAAGGACAGGGCTGACCGGGGAGCTGTTTTTT
J: TRBJ2-2
D: TRBD1
size: NA
V: TRBV14

CDR3: CASESGLGLAGGETQYF
DNA: TGTGCCAGCGAAAGCGGACTTGGACTAGCGGGGGGGGAGACCCAGTACTTC
J: TRBJ2-5
D: TRBD2
size: NA
V: TRBV2

CDR3: CSVKQGTDTQYF
DNA: TGCAGCGTTAAACAGGGCACAGATACGCAGTATTTT
J: TRBJ2-3
D: NA
size: NA
V: TRBV29-1

CDR3: CAWSVRSNQPQHF
DNA: TGTGCCTGGAGTGTACGGAGCAATCAGCCCCAGCATTTT
J: TRBJ1-5
D: NA
size: NA
V: TRBV30

CDR3: CASSLQDTSPLHF
DNA: TGTGCCAGCTCGTTACAGGACACATCACCCCTCCACTTT
J: TRBJ1-6
D: NA
size: NA
V: TRBV18

CDR3: CSVRGWYTEAFF
DNA: TGCAGCGTCAGGGGTTGGTACACTGAAGCTTTCTTT
J: TRBJ1-1
D: NA
size: NA
V: TRBV29-1

CDR3: CASSEWQGEAFF
DNA: TGTGCCAGCAGTGAGTGGCAGGGTGAAGCTTTCTTT
J: TRBJ1-1
D: NA
size: NA
V: TRBV2

CDR3: CASSPDSNTGELFF
DNA: TGTGCCAGCTCCCCAGACAGTAACACCGGGGAGCTGTTTTTT
J: TRBJ2-2
D: NA
size: few
V: TRBV18

CDR3: CASSSGTNKETGELFF
DNA: TGTGCCAGCAGCTCCGGGACAAACAAGGAAACCGGGGAGCTGTTTTTT
J: TRBJ2-2
D: NA
size: NA
V: TRBV11-2

CDR3: CASSDSIYPGNQPQHF
DNA: TGTGCCAGCAGTGACTCGATATATCCGGGCAATCAGCCCCAGCATTTT
J: TRBJ1-5
D: NA
size: NA
V: TRBV6-4

CDR3: CASSPTDRAYGYTF
DNA: TGTGCCAGCAGCCCGACCGACAGGGCCTATGGCTACACCTTC
J: TRBJ1-2
D: TRBD1
size: NA
V: TRBV7-8

CDR3: CASGQDMKETQYF
DNA: TGTGCCAGCGGACAGGATATGAAAGAGACCCAGTACTTC
J: TRBJ2-5
D: TRBD1
size: NA
V: TRBV11-1

CDR3: CASSHFPGVKNTEAFF
DNA: TGTGCCAGCAGCCACTTCCCAGGGGTTAAGAACACTGAAGCTTTCTTT
J: TRBJ1-1
D: NA
size: NA
V: TRBV3-1/TRBV3-2

CDR3: CASSRDRGGYEQYF
DNA: TGTGCCAGCAGCCGGGACAGGGGCGGATACGAGCAGTACTTC
J: TRBJ2-7
D: TRBD1
size: NA
V: TRBV5-8

CDR3: CASMRTAGNTIYF
DNA: TGTGCCAGCATGCGGACAGCTGGAAACACCATATATTTT
J: TRBJ1-3
D: NA
size: NA
V: TRBV6-5

CDR3: CASSLRDRGFSLDYGYTF
DNA: TGCGCCAGCAGCCTCCGAGACAGGGGGTTCAGTCTAGACTATGGCTACACCTTC
J: TRBJ1-2
D: TRBD1
size: NA
V: TRBV4-1

CDR3: CASSEDYTYEQYF
DNA: TGCGCCAGCAGTGAGGACTATACCTACGAGCAGTACTTC
J: TRBJ2-7
D: NA
size: NA
V: TRBV10-2

CDR3: CASSRRQGQTNEKLFF
DNA: TGTGCCAGCAGCAGACGACAGGGGCAAACTAATGAAAAACTGTTTTTT
J: TRBJ1-4
D: TRBD1
size: NA
V: TRBV7-8

CDR3: CASSSTGTGNTIYF
DNA: TGTGCCAGTAGTTCTACAGGGACTGGAAACACCATATATTTT
J: TRBJ1-3
D: NA
size: once
V: TRBV19

CDR3: CSVGTVGRSYEQYF
DNA: TGCAGCGTCGGGACAGTTGGAAGGTCCTACGAGCAGTACTTC
J: TRBJ2-7
D: TRBD1
size: NA
V: TRBV29-1

CDR3: CASSPLGDFYNEQFF
DNA: TGTGCCAGCTCACCACTCGGGGATTTCTACAATGAGCAGTTCTTC
J: TRBJ2-1
D: NA
size: NA
V: TRBV18

CDR3: CASSLEPAGGTDTQYF
DNA: TGCGCCAGCAGCTTGGAACCAGCGGGAGGCACAGATACGCAGTATTTT
J: TRBJ2-3
D: TRBD2
size: NA
V: TRBV5-1

CDR3: CASHSGAGNTIYF
DNA: TGTGCCAGTCATTCGGGGGCTGGAAACACCATATATTTT
J: TRBJ1-3
D: NA
size: NA
V: TRBV19

CDR3: CASSPRGSSYNSPLHF
DNA: TGTGCCAGCAGCCCCCGGGGGAGCTCCTATAATTCACCCCTCCACTTT
J: TRBJ1-6
D: NA
size: NA
V: TRBV5-5

CDR3: CASSYSGLPYEQYF
DNA: TGTGCCAGCAGTTATTCGGGTCTACCGTACGAGCAGTACTTC
J: TRBJ2-7
D: NA
size: NA
V: TRBV6-5

CDR3: CASSQVQGNTEAFF
DNA: TGTGCCAGCAGCCAAGTACAGGGGAACACTGAAGCTTTCTTT
J: TRBJ1-1
D: NA
size: NA
V: TRBV3-1/TRBV3-2

CDR3: CASRLGGVAQETQYF
DNA: TGCGCCAGCCGCTTGGGCGGAGTGGCCCAAGAGACCCAGTACTTC
J: TRBJ2-5
D: NA
size: NA
V: TRBV5-1

CDR3: CASRAHGSGNTIYF
DNA: TGTGCCAGCAGGGCCCATGGCTCTGGAAACACCATATATTTT
J: TRBJ1-3
D: NA
size: NA
V: TRBV6-5

CDR3: CASSLTSGNYGQFF
DNA: TGTGCCAGCAGCCTGACTAGCGGGAATTACGGGCAGTTCTTC
J: TRBJ2-1
D: TRBD2
size: NA
V: TRBV7-2

CDR3: CASRITDRDGTEAFF
DNA: TGTGCCAGCAGGATAACGGACAGGGATGGCACTGAAGCTTTCTTT
J: TRBJ1-1
D: TRBD1
size: NA
V: TRBV28

CDR3: CATIEDRNYQPQHF
DNA: TGTGCCACCATTGAAGACAGAAATTATCAGCCCCAGCATTTT
J: TRBJ1-5
D: NA
size: NA
V: TRBV21-1

CDR3: CASSAFGTIEEKLFF
DNA: TGTGCCAGCAGCGCCTTCGGGACAATAGAAGAAAAACTGTTTTTT
J: TRBJ1-4
D: NA
size: NA
V: TRBV11-1

CDR3: CASSLDAGTGTYGYTF
DNA: TGTGCCAGCAGCTTAGACGCGGGGACAGGGACCTATGGCTACACCTTC
J: TRBJ1-2
D: TRBD1
size: NA
V: TRBV11-2

CDR3: CASSYSGGSGNYGYTF
DNA: TGTGCCAGCAGTTACTCGGGAGGGAGTGGTAACTATGGCTACACCTTC
J: TRBJ1-2
D: NA
size: NA
V: TRBV6-5

CDR3: CASSIPTGRNGYTF
DNA: TGTGCCAGTAGTATCCCGACAGGGCGCAATGGCTACACCTTC
J: TRBJ1-2
D: TRBD1
size: NA
V: TRBV19

CDR3: CASSAGQGYYNEQFF
DNA: TGCGCCAGCAGTGCGGGACAGGGGTACTACAATGAGCAGTTCTTC
J: TRBJ2-1
D: TRBD1
size: NA
V: TRBV10-2

CDR3: CASSSASGYFQETQYF
DNA: TGTGCCAGCAGCTCCGCTAGCGGGTACTTCCAAGAGACCCAGTACTTC
J: TRBJ2-5
D: TRBD2
size: NA
V: TRBV5-4

CDR3: CASSLTGGGTGELFF
DNA: TGTGCCAGCAGCCTCACAGGGGGAGGCACCGGGGAGCTGTTTTTT
J: TRBJ2-2
D: TRBD1
size: NA
V: TRBV11-2

CDR3: CATSRELNSPLHF
DNA: TGTGCCACCAGCAGAGAGTTAAATTCACCCCTCCACTTT
J: TRBJ1-6
D: NA
size: NA
V: TRBV15